This T cell receptor beta chain is from a study of T cells in Graves' hyperthyroidism and ophthalmopathy. Broader study findings: A model using 13 V-J features told ophthalmopathy apart from stable hyperthyroidism.

This clonotype was counted ten times or more. Its antigen is undetermined. CDR3 length: 15 residues. CDR1 and CDR2 from the germline V gene are SGHVS and FQNEAQ. The V end was cut by 6 bases, the J end by 3 bases, with 18 bases between. There were TCR beta CDR3 regions amplified from RNA transcripts. TCR CDR3 regions were first amplified by RT-PCR with HTBI primers. Each CDR3 protein gets one entry after TCRdb re-called the multiplex PCR reads with MiXCR. The sample yields roughly 98,000 distinct CDR3 sequences, approximately 40% seen once. The receptor was isolated from a woman aged 25 to 45 with Graves' hyperthyroidism. The chain links TRBV7-8 to TRBJ2-7; tentatively, D is TRBD1 or TRBD2 (5 bases each). Sequenced input: peripheral blood or thyroid tissue (not recorded which). The CDR3 DNA follows: TGTGCCAGCAGACAGGCCCGGGGTTCCAACTACGAGCAGTACTTC. Translation: CASRQARGSNYEQYF.